This is a list of T cell receptor beta chains from one sample in a study of T-cell memory formation after mild COVID-19. TCRdb itself ran the 5' RACE reads through MiXCR, one entry per CDR3 protein. The data contain fewer than 400,000 distinct CDR3 sequences, about an eighth of them singletons. Source material: PBMCs or a T cell subset sorted from them (not recorded which). Every receptor here comes from a man aged 18 to 29 who had mild COVID-19 (a few samples of this study predate the infection). Cell type and time point are not known. Each CDR3 is given with its conserved first and last residue. D genes are given only for firm matches. Part of the rows lack a size; the others show once, few, many or a class for expanded clones.

V,D,size,J,DNA,CDR3
TRBV7-8,.,once,TRBJ2-6,TGTGCCAGCAGCATCTACTCTGGGGCCAACGTCCTGACTTTC,CASSIYSGANVLTF
TRBV6-1,.,few,TRBJ2-3,TGTGCCAGCGGCTACCGGGACCCCGCAGGAGATACGCAGTATTTT,CASGYRDPAGDTQYF
TRBV6-2/TRBV6-3,.,many,TRBJ2-7,TGTGCCAGCAGTTACAACAGCTACGAGCAGTACTTC,CASSYNSYEQYF
TRBV12-3/TRBV12-4,.,few,TRBJ2-3,TGTGCCAGCAGCAACCCTCCGGGACAAACAGATACGCAGTATTTT,CASSNPPGQTDTQYF
TRBV21-1,.,many,TRBJ2-6,TGTGCCGGGGGGCGGGACAGGTCGACTGGGGCCAACGTCCTGACTTTC,CAGGRDRSTGANVLTF
TRBV12-3/TRBV12-4,.,.,TRBJ2-5,TGTGCCAGCAGTTTGAGACAGTTGAATGAAGAGACCCAGTACTTC,CASSLRQLNEETQYF
TRBV6-5,.,.,TRBJ2-7,TGTGCCAGCAGTCCAAGGGGGGACTCCTACGAGCAGTACTTC,CASSPRGDSYEQYF
TRBV20-1,.,.,TRBJ2-7,TGCAGTGCTAGATCTGGGCTGGAAGCCTACGAGCAGTACTTC,CSARSGLEAYEQYF
TRBV7-9,TRBD2,.,TRBJ2-3,TGTGCCAGCAGCTCACCTCCCGGACTAGCGGGGCCTAGAGATACGCAGTATTTT,CASSSPPGLAGPRDTQYF
TRBV5-6,.,.,TRBJ1-5,TGTGCCAGCAGCTTGGCGGGAAGCAGCAATCAGCCCCAGCATTTT,CASSLAGSSNQPQHF
TRBV5-1,.,.,TRBJ2-3,TGCGCCAGCAGCTTGGAAAGGCTCACAGATACGCAGTATTTT,CASSLERLTDTQYF
TRBV18,.,few,TRBJ2-7,TGTGCCAGCTCACCAGGGGCCCTCTACGAGCAGTACTTC,CASSPGALYEQYF
TRBV6-6,.,few,TRBJ1-5,TGTGCCAGCAGTTACTCCGATGGGACATCGCCCCAGCATTTT,CASSYSDGTSPQHF
TRBV5-5,TRBD1,.,TRBJ1-2,TGTGCCAGCAGCTTGGGGGACAGTGACGACTATGGCTACACCTTC,CASSLGDSDDYGYTF
TRBV7-6,.,few,TRBJ2-7,TGTGCCAGCAGCTTAGCGGGGATATCTTTCTACGAGCAGTACTTC,CASSLAGISFYEQYF
TRBV4-1,.,.,TRBJ2-1,TGCGCCAGCAGCGCCGTTCCCGGGACCCGCAATGAGCAGTTCTTC,CASSAVPGTRNEQFF
TRBV18,.,few,TRBJ1-1,TGTGCCAGCTCACTTGCAATCAGTACCGTGGAAGCTTTCTTT,CASSLAISTVEAFF
TRBV7-2,TRBD2,.,TRBJ2-3,TGTGCCAGCAGCGTACAACTAGCGGGGGGGCAAAATACGCAGTATTTT,CASSVQLAGGQNTQYF
TRBV20-1,TRBD1,few,TRBJ2-1,TGCAGTGCTATGTCGGGACAGGGGGCGAATGAGCAGTTCTTC,CSAMSGQGANEQFF
TRBV7-9,.,.,TRBJ1-6,TGTGCCAGCAGCTTAGTTGAAGGGTCCTATAATTCACCCCTCCACTTT,CASSLVEGSYNSPLHF
TRBV15,.,few,TRBJ2-7,TGTGCCACCAGCAGAGATCCCAGGGGTCGGGTCACCTCATTGAGCTACGAGCAGTACTTC,CATSRDPRGRVTSLSYEQYF
TRBV6-2/TRBV6-3,TRBD2,few,TRBJ2-1,TGTGCCAGCAGTTACGATAGCGGGGCTACTAGCTCCTACAATGAGCAGTTCTTC,CASSYDSGATSSYNEQFF
TRBV5-1,.,.,TRBJ2-1,TGCGCCAGCAGCTTGGCCACCGGGACAACCTACAATGAGCAGTTCTTC,CASSLATGTTYNEQFF
TRBV12-3/TRBV12-4,.,few,TRBJ1-4,TGTGCCAGCAGGGCGAGAAAAAAACTGTTTTTT,CASRARKKLFF
TRBV6-6,TRBD1,few,TRBJ1-2,TGTGCCAGCAGAATGGACAGGGTGTATGGCTACACCTTC,CASRMDRVYGYTF
TRBV20-1,TRBD2,.,TRBJ2-3,TGCAGTGCTAAAGCGGGGGGGCGCACAGATACGCAGTATTTT,CSAKAGGRTDTQYF
TRBV10-3,TRBD2,.,TRBJ2-3,TGTGCCGGGGGGGGACGCACAGATACGCAGTATTTT,CAGGGRTDTQYF
TRBV6-2/TRBV6-3,.,few,TRBJ2-2,TGTGCCAGCAGTCTCGATGGACCCCTCCGATCGCACGTCGGGGAGCTGTTTTTT,CASSLDGPLRSHVGELFF
TRBV7-2,.,many,TRBJ2-3,TGTGCCAGCAGCCCCATGGGCCTAGGCACAGATACGCAGTATTTT,CASSPMGLGTDTQYF
TRBV27,.,once,TRBJ2-3,TGTGCCAGCAGTTTGAACAGTCCAGATACGCAGTATTTT,CASSLNSPDTQYF
TRBV5-1,TRBD2,many,TRBJ2-3,TGCGCCAGTTCCCTTCTAGCGGGCGTTAGAGATACGCAGTATTTT,CASSLLAGVRDTQYF
TRBV9,.,few,TRBJ2-7,TGTGCCAGCAGCGGAGAGGACACAGCCTACGAGCAGTACTTC,CASSGEDTAYEQYF
TRBV5-5,.,.,TRBJ1-5,TGTGCCAGCAGCTATGATTCGATTCAGCCCCAGCATTTT,CASSYDSIQPQHF
TRBV5-1,.,.,TRBJ2-3,TGCGCCAGCAGGCCCGGGGACCGGGGGAGCAGAGATACGCAGTATTTT,CASRPGDRGSRDTQYF
TRBV5-1,.,.,TRBJ1-1,TGCGCCAGCAGCTTGGAGGGACATGAAGCTTTCTTT,CASSLEGHEAFF
TRBV12-3/TRBV12-4,.,once,TRBJ2-5,TGTGCCAGCACGCCGGGACTCAAAGAGACCCAGTACTTC,CASTPGLKETQYF
TRBV5-1,.,few,TRBJ2-3,TGCGCCAGCAGCTTGGGGGCAGGATTAGATACGCAGTATTTT,CASSLGAGLDTQYF
TRBV7-2,TRBD2,.,TRBJ2-1,TGTGCCAGCAGCTGGGGGCCGGGACTAGCGGGGGGCTATGAGCAGTTCTTC,CASSWGPGLAGGYEQFF
TRBV6-5,TRBD1,few,TRBJ2-5,TGTGCCAGCAGAGCCGGGACAGGGGGCTTTGAGACCCAGTACTTC,CASRAGTGGFETQYF
TRBV4-3,.,.,TRBJ1-6,TGCGCCAGCAGCCAATTCTTGGCGTCATCACCCCTCCACTTT,CASSQFLASSPLHF
TRBV7-9,.,few,TRBJ1-1,TGTGCCAGCAGCTCCGGACGGAACACTGAAGCTTTCTTT,CASSSGRNTEAFF
TRBV10-2,.,many,TRBJ1-1,TGCGCCAGCAGTGGGGGAGTGAACACTGAAGCTTTCTTT,CASSGGVNTEAFF
TRBV3-1,.,many,TRBJ1-1,TGTGCCAGCAGCGGCGGGAACACTGAAGCTTTCTTT,CASSGGNTEAFF
TRBV5-1,TRBD1,few,TRBJ1-1,TGCGCCAGCAGCTGGTGGGGGACAGAAAACACTGAAGCTTTCTTT,CASSWWGTENTEAFF
TRBV5-1,.,many,TRBJ2-7,TGCGCCAGCAGCTTGCCAGGGATTGGGTACGAGCAGTACTTC,CASSLPGIGYEQYF
TRBV7-2,.,few,TRBJ1-1,TGTGCCACCCGACGGGGAATGAACACTGAAGCTTTCTTT,CATRRGMNTEAFF
TRBV5-4,TRBD1,.,TRBJ2-1,TGTGCCAGCAGCTCCGGACAGGCCTCGTACAATGAGCAGTTCTTC,CASSSGQASYNEQFF
TRBV5-1,.,.,TRBJ1-4,TGCGCCAGCAGCTTGAACTCCCGACAGGAAGGGAAACTGTTTTTT,CASSLNSRQEGKLFF
TRBV4-3,.,.,TRBJ2-1,TGCGCCAGCAGCCAAGATGACTCCAACAATGAGCAGTTCTTC,CASSQDDSNNEQFF
TRBV19,.,.,TRBJ2-7,TGTGCCAGTAGTATAGTCGCCGGACACACCGACGAGCAGTACTTC,CASSIVAGHTDEQYF
TRBV5-6,.,.,TRBJ1-1,TGTGCCAGCAGCTTGGGGGACCCGTGGACTGAAGCTTTCTTT,CASSLGDPWTEAFF